The clone carrying this TCR beta chain turned up a few times. Its antigen is undetermined. The CDR3 consists of 15 residues. CDR1 is MNHNS and CDR2 is SASEGT in the germline V gene. V shed 2 bases and J shed 7 bases, with 14 bases lying between them. This record comes from a study of cytomegalovirus exposure and HLA in healthy donors. Use of 60 Vbeta and 13 Jbeta primers characterized the PCR. The table came from immunoSEQ multiplex PCR; TCRdb's copy has only in-frame clones and leaves some out. The sample lists some 61,000 clones, 81% occurring once. General study results and limits: Several of the most significant clusters were apparently associated with common viral pathogens in a later analysis.

The rearrangement joins TRBV6-1 to TRBJ1-4; tentative D call: TRBD1 (5 bases). This sequence was found in a human donor in good health. Sequenced: PBMCs. In DNA form, the CDR3 reads TGTGCCAGCAGTGAAAGAGGCCGGGGGACTGAAAAACTGTTTTTT. Protein sequence: CASSERGRGTEKLFF.